The text below deals with one TCR beta chain. This clonotype has only a few counts. Its specific antigen is unknown. No base qualities exist here, and no much larger clone lies one base off it. The data stem from a study of identical twins (dated by TCRdb to about 2016). As for the study more broadly: TCR alpha and beta repertoires from monozygotic twins, unrelated adults of various ages and cord blood were deep-sequenced to test whether fetal clonotypes persist. To rule out contamination, the twin experiments were replicated at different times with different library preparation protocols. Paper-wide results and their limitations: Invariant T cells such as MAIT and iNKT could partly confound zero-insertion analyses, though diverse VJ usage argued against this for most clonotypes. Because the same donors could not be followed over many years, the conclusions depended on cross-sectional statistical analysis. Compared with coincidental sharing between unrelated individuals, out-of-frame TCR alpha sequences shared between twins had an excess of sequences with low generation probability. Fewer insertions were carried by abundant cord blood beta clonotypes, a similar but weaker trend appeared in young adult naive repertoires, and no such trend appeared in memory repertoires. In beta out-of-frame sequences, excess twin sharing was weaker, because having fewer shared sequences lowered the signal-to-noise ratio. In monozygotic twins, recombination models systematically underestimated out-of-frame TCR alpha sharing, but the models matched the sharing seen between unrelated individuals.

CDR1 and CDR2, per the germline V gene (reference sequence), are SGHKS and YYEKEE. Inclusive of the bounding cysteine and phenylalanine, the CDR3 is 14 residues long. Only the CDR3 region is kept as DNA, spanning 42 bases read in frame from base 1. V was cut back by 2 bases and J by 4 bases, leaving a gap of 10 bases between them. The receptor library was made with 5' RACE. The run used an Illumina HiSeq 2000. A universal primer binding site was added through template switching, and the final cDNA carried a unique molecular identifier so that TCR cDNA molecules could be counted accurately. Specific primers in the conserved constant-segment region were used to synthesize first-strand cDNA for the TCR alpha and beta chains. To control for contamination, each cDNA library was double barcoded with a SMART-Mk sample barcode plus Illumina barcodes. Two successive PCR steps introduced TruSeq adapter sequences along with Illumina sample barcodes. TCR alpha and beta cDNA libraries were sequenced on the Illumina HiSeq platform with custom primers. The original pipeline was this. MiGEC processed the raw reads to extract unique molecular identifiers, while MiXCR was used to determine the CDR3 positions. Recombination models were inferred per individual with the repgenHMM and IGoR tools using an EM algorithm. The analysis of shared clonotypes was done with the tcR package in R, with sharing normalized by the product of cloneset sizes. To study raw recombination free of thymic and clonal selection effects, out-of-frame nonproductive sequences were analyzed. TCRdb passed the public sequencing reads through fastp at Q25 and MiXCR, retaining productive beta sequences. Rows with a matching CDR3 protein are joined into one entry that keeps the most common DNA and genes. It is TCRdb's table, rather than the study itself, that gives the V and J calls and clone size. This sample is represented by 470,000 or so distinct CDR3 sequences; approximately 24% of them were singletons. The ten largest make up over 2.5% of the sample.

All donors were healthy Caucasians. The twin cohort comprised three pairs of female monozygotic twins, all aged about 18 to 30 years. CD4+ and CD8+ T cell populations were isolated with positive isolation kits from Invitrogen. These data also featured in a second study, about T cells expressing NK-cell markers. The second study's authors report: Three sorted T-cell subsets (CD3+CD56+NKG2C+, CD3+CD56+NKG2C- and CD3+CD56-NKG2C+) from several donors had their TCR beta-chain repertoires profiled. Of the eight sequenced donors, seven were found to be HCMV-seropositive and one was found to be HCMV-seronegative. To restrict sorting to alphabetaTCR-expressing T cells, an anti-gammadeltaTCR antibody was added in several experiments. In over five donors, the dominant CD3+CD56+NKG2C+ clonotypes were found to rank among the top 10 CD8+ clonotypes and to make up 1.0-7.0% of CD8+ T cells. Those dominant clonotypes were again the most abundant among CD3+CD56-NKG2C+ cells in a handful of donors, at about 28.3-60.1%. Whether the expanded NKG2C-expressing T cell clones were specific for HCMV antigens was left unclear. All eight donors whose samples were sequenced were randomly selected healthy volunteers, three of them men and five women. HCMV-specific IgG was detected in serum with a commercial ELISA kit to determine HCMV serostatus. MIGEC was used to demultiplex reads and group reads by UMI, and MiTCR was used to assemble and quantify clonotypes. To exclude erroneous sequences, only TCR cDNA sequences supported by at least two reads were retained. The tcR package was used for downstream repertoire analysis, and clonotypes were matched between fractions using CDR3 nucleotide sequence together with V segment. VDJmatch was used to annotate antigen specificity against VDJdb, with one amino acid substitution allowed in CDR3.

Material for sequencing was CD4+ T cells sorted from blood. The receptor was isolated from a woman younger than 30 in good health. The V and J genes are TRBV5-5 and TRBJ2-1, with the D gene uncertain. The CDR3 is CASSFRERYNEQFF. The sequence in DNA is TGTGCCAGCAGCTTTAGGGAACGGTACAATGAGCAGTTCTTC.